Presented here are 5 T cell receptor beta chains from one specimen sequenced in a study of T cell repertoires in cytomegalovirus infection. TCRdb re-called the reads with MiXCR, one entry per CDR3 protein. This repertoire shows around 750,000 distinct CDR3 sequences, approximately 32% found once; its top ten account for roughly an eighth. Their specific antigens are unknown. Sample: cultured CD8+ T cells from PBMCs, taken from culture after CMV antigen stimulation. These receptors were collected from a human donor in good health (CMV status not recorded). Some clones in this sample may be carry-over from other donors' samples.

This clonotype has just one count. The chain carries TRBV4-3 and TRBJ1-1, with D possibly being TRBD1 (6 bases). The germline gives CDR1 LGHNA, CDR2 YSLEER. This CDR3 region has 17 residues. V lost 0 bases, J lost 0 bases, and 14 bases lay in between. CDR3 sequence: CASSQDGVGDMNTEAFF. The DNA for the CDR3 is TGCGCCAGCAGCCAAGATGGGGTTGGGGACATGAACACTGAAGCTTTCTTT.

This clonotype has only a few counts. The CDR3 here is CASRARKETQYF. The CDR3 DNA reads as TGTGCCAGCCGGGCGAGGAAAGAGACCCAGTACTTC. The chain has TRBV12-3 or TRBV12-4 and TRBJ2-5; no reliable D call. Trimming took 8 bases from V and 3 from J, leaving 10 bases between them. This CDR3 comprises 12 residues.

This clonotype was counted between two and nine times. As DNA, the CDR3 is TGCAGTGCTAGAGATCGCCGGGAGCAGTACTTC. Its protein is CSARDRREQYF. The chain has TRBV20-1 and TRBJ2-7, with no clear D. V was pared by 0 bases and J by 7 bases, with 7 bases between. The CDR3 loop spans 11 amino acids. CDR1 and CDR2 from the germline V gene are DFQATT and SNEGSKA (reference sequence).

In its sample, this clonotype was seen many times. The chain carries TRBV7-8 and TRBJ2-1; D might be TRBD1 (6 bases). Trimming left V 1 base short and J 3 bases short, with 13 bases between. Germline V gene sequence: CDR1 SGHVS, CDR2 FQNEAQ. The CDR3 consists of 16 residues. The CDR3 is CASSLGGQTYYNEQFF. CDR3 DNA sequence: TGTGCCAGCAGCTTAGGTGGACAGACCTACTACAATGAGCAGTTCTTC.

This clonotype was seen ten or more times. This chain links TRBV7-9 with TRBJ2-5, with D tentatively TRBD1 or TRBD2 (5 bases each). The germline V gene has CDR1 SEHNR and CDR2 FQNEAQ (reference sequence). The CDR3 is made up of 14 amino acids. Trimming left V 7 bases short and J 1 base short, with 13 bases between. The CDR3 here is CASNHLGAQETQYF. The CDR3 nucleotides read TGTGCCAGCAACCACCTCGGGGCCCAAGAGACCCAGTACTTC. The complete variable domain, with remaining parts taken from reference TRBV7-9 and TRBJ2-5, reads DTGVSQNPRHKITKRGQNVTFRCDPISEHNRLYWYRQTLGQGPEFLTYFQNEAQLEKSRLLSDRFSAERPKGSFSTLEIQRTEQGDSAMYLCASNHLGAQETQYFGPGTRLLVL.